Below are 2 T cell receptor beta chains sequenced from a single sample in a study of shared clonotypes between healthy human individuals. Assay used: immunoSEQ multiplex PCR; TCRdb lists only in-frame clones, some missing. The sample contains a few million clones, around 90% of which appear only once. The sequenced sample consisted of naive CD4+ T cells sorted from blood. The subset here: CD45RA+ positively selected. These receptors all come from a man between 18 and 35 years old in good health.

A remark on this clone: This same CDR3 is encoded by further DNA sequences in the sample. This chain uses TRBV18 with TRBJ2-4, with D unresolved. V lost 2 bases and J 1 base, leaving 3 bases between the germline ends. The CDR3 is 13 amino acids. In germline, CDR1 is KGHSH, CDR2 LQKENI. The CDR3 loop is CASSPVAKNIQYF. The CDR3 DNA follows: TGTGCCAGCTCACCAGTGGCCAAAAACATTCAGTACTTC.

CDR3 protein: CASSPRYQETQYF. The CDR3 DNA reads TGCGCCAGCAGTCCGAGGTACCAAGAGACCCAGTACTTC. The rearrangement uses TRBV10-2 and TRBJ2-5; no definite D call. Trimming took off 5 bases at V and 0 bases at J, with 7 bases between the two ends. The CDR3 is 13 amino acids. Germline CDR1 reads WSHSY; CDR2 reads SAAADI.